One and the same sample provided the 20 T cell receptor beta chains below, sequenced in a study of T-cell reconstitution after alpha-beta-depleted transplantation in children. Unique molecular identifiers were incorporated when the TCRbeta library was constructed. One entry per CDR3 protein results from TCRdb running MiXCR on the PCR reads. Seen here are about 830,000 distinct CDR3 sequences, around 15% observed once, and the top ten hold around 5%. This material consisted of PBMCs, mostly from graft donor cells, taken 360 days after TCRalphabeta/CD19-depleted stem cell transplant. These receptors were collected from a male patient aged 10 to 17 who had a stem cell transplant for acute lymphoblastic leukemia, so the T cells may come from the graft donor.

This clonotype was seen a few times. The V call is TRBV2, the J call TRBJ1-2; no reliable D call. Germline values: CDR1 SNHLY, CDR2 FYNNEI. CDR3 length equals 12 residues. V was pared by 3 bases and J by 4 bases, with 6 bases between. CDR3 in amino acids: CASSDIAYGYTF. As DNA, the CDR3 is TGTGCCAGCAGTGACATCGCCTATGGCTACACCTTC.

V and J are TRBV12-3 or TRBV12-4 and TRBJ2-3; D gene ambiguous. V was pared by 7 bases and J by 2 bases, with 13 bases between. CDR3 length: 14 residues. DNA for the CDR3: TGTGCCAGCACCCAGGAACTTCCCACAGATACGCAGTATTTT. This translates into CASTQELPTDTQYF.

Only one count was recorded for this clonotype. The V call is TRBV11-3, the J call TRBJ2-1; possible D gene TRBD2, 5 bases. Trimming cost V 4 bases and J 9 bases, with 10 bases left between them. Per the germline V gene, CDR1 is SGHNT and CDR2 is YENEEA. CDR3 length: 12 residues. The CDR3 loop is CASSSGLSEQFF. The CDR3 DNA sequence: TGTGCCAGCAGCTCCGGACTCAGTGAGCAGTTCTTC.

The chain carries TRBV3-1 and TRBJ2-7; 9 bases align to TRBD2. This CDR3 contains 15 residues. Germline CDR1 is LGHDT and CDR2 is YNNKEL (reference sequence). Unmatched junction bases numbered 3, after V lost 1 base and J lost 2 bases. Written as DNA, the CDR3 is TGTGCCAGCAGCCAAGCAAGCGGGAGGCCCTACGAGCAGTACTTC. Residues: CASSQASGRPYEQYF.

This clonotype was recorded at least ten times. The chain combines TRBV7-2 with TRBJ1-4; no clear D gene. With 3 bases removed from V and 7 bases from J, the gap between germline ends came to 6 bases. CDR1 and CDR2 from the germline V gene are SGHTA and FQGNSA. This CDR3 is built from 12 residues. The chain's CDR3 is CASSFSSEKLFF. The CDR3 DNA reads as TGTGCCAGCAGCTTCTCGAGTGAAAAACTGTTTTTT. The full variable domain, with the rest looked up from reference TRBV7-2 and TRBJ1-4, is GAGVSQSPSNKVTEKGKDVELRCDPISGHTALYWYRQSLGQGLEFLIYFQGNSAPDKSGLPSDRFSAERTGGSVSTLTIQRTQQEDSAVYLCASSFSSEKLFFGSGTQLSVL.

This clonotype was found many times. This chain uses TRBV29-1 with TRBJ2-1, with 11 bases identical to TRBD2. Trimming took 4 bases from V and 8 from J; bases not matched to a gene: 13. Germline V gene lookup returns CDR1 SQVTM and CDR2 ANQGSEA. This CDR3 contains 16 residues. The CDR3 DNA follows: TGCAGCGTTGTGGGGGGACTAGCGGTCCCTGTCCATGAGCAGTTCTTC. Amino acid sequence: CSVVGGLAVPVHEQFF.

Ten or more counts support this clonotype. The J gene is TRBJ2-7, the V gene TRBV5-1; the D is unclear. This CDR3 region has 14 residues. In germline, CDR1 is SGHRS, CDR2 YFSETQ. The ends were cut back, 6 bases at V and 5 bases at J, with 18 bases in the middle. CDR3 protein: CASNHLVSDDEQYF. CDR3 coding DNA: TGCGCCAGCAACCACCTGGTAAGCGACGACGAGCAGTACTTC. The complete variable domain, with remaining parts taken from reference TRBV5-1 and TRBJ2-7, reads KAGVTQTPRYLIKTRGQQVTLSCSPISGHRSVSWYQQTPGQGLQFLFEYFSETQRNKGNFPGRFSGRQFSNSRSEMNVSTLELGDSALYLCASNHLVSDDEQYFGPGTRLTVT.

This clonotype has a handful of counts. The chain employs TRBV20-1 and TRBJ2-2; 10 positions match TRBD2. The junction had 7 bases not matched to a gene; V was cut back by 3 bases and J by 6 bases. In germline, CDR1 is DFQATT, CDR2 SNEGSKA (reference sequence). The CDR3 length is 15 residues. CDR3 loop: CSARGGTSVPGELFF. The CDR3 bases are TGCAGTGCTAGGGGGGGGACTAGCGTCCCCGGGGAGCTGTTTTTT.

V is TRBV5-1 and J is TRBJ1-4, with a tentative D call TRBD1 (5 bases). The CDR3 runs to 12 residues. CDR1 is SGHRS, CDR2 YFSETQ, per germline. Trimming stripped 7 bases from V and 5 bases from J, with 9 bases between. In DNA, the CDR3 is TGCGCCAGCGGGGGGGAAAATGAAAAACTGTTTTTT. This sequence encodes CASGGENEKLFF.

The genes are TRBV7-8 and TRBJ2-7; D not resolved. Germline lookup yields CDR1 SGHVS and CDR2 FQNEAQ. With 0 bases removed from V and 3 bases from J, the gap between germline ends came to 9 bases. The CDR3 runs to 14 residues. The CDR3 DNA reads as TGTGCCAGCAGCTTAGCGCGGACGGGCTACGAGCAGTACTTC. Protein product: CASSLARTGYEQYF.

The chain recombines TRBV12-3 or TRBV12-4 with TRBJ2-5; the D call may be TRBD1 or TRBD2 (5 bases each). CDR3 length equals 15 residues. Trimming took off 3 bases at V and 4 bases at J, with 15 bases between the two ends. The CDR3 nucleotides read TGTGCCAGCAGTTTCGCCACCGGGACCACAGAGACCCAGTACTTC. It codes for CASSFATGTTETQYF.

This chain joins TRBV12-3 or TRBV12-4 and TRBJ2-7, with 7 bases matching TRBD2. CDR3 length: 12 amino acids. V was pared by 5 bases and J by 7 bases, with 5 bases of the junction left unmatched. The CDR3: CASSTPGREQYF. CDR3 sequence (DNA): TGTGCCAGCAGTACGCCCGGGAGGGAGCAGTACTTC.

This clonotype was seen more than once but under ten times. The chain recombines TRBV5-1 with TRBJ2-1; 10 nucleotides align to TRBD2. Per the germline V gene, CDR1 is SGHRS and CDR2 is YFSETQ. The ends lost 4 bases at V and 5 bases at J; junction bases unmatched: 6. CDR3 length: 15 amino acids. The CDR3 region has the DNA TGCGCCAGCAGCCTTAGCGGGAGGAAGAACAATGAGCAGTTCTTC. Residues: CASSLSGRKNNEQFF. Variable domain in full (rest from reference TRBV5-1 and TRBJ2-1): KAGVTQTPRYLIKTRGQQVTLSCSPISGHRSVSWYQQTPGQGLQFLFEYFSETQRNKGNFPGRFSGRQFSNSRSEMNVSTLELGDSALYLCASSLSGRKNNEQFFGPGTRLTVL.

The chain recombines TRBV5-1 with TRBJ1-2, with D perhaps TRBD1 (5 bases). The CDR3 covers 13 residues. Germline CDR1 is SGHRS and CDR2 is YFSETQ. With 3 bases removed from V and 5 bases from J, the gap between germline ends came to 11 bases. In DNA form, the CDR3 reads TGCGCCAGCAGCTCATTGGACATTTATGGCTACACCTTC. Translated: CASSSLDIYGYTF.

A few counts support this clonotype. The chain employs TRBV5-1 and TRBJ2-1; 8 bases agree with TRBD1. The junction had 9 bases not matched to a gene; V was cut back by 3 bases and J by 13 bases. The CDR3 is 13 residues long. The germline CDR1 and CDR2 sequences are SGHRS and YFSETQ. The CDR3 loop reads CASSSRETGEQFF. CDR3 nucleotide sequence: TGCGCCAGCAGCTCTCGCGAGACAGGGGAACAGTTCTTC. Looking up the rest from reference TRBV5-1 and TRBJ2-1 gives the full variable domain: KAGVTQTPRYLIKTRGQQVTLSCSPISGHRSVSWYQQTPGQGLQFLFEYFSETQRNKGNFPGRFSGRQFSNSRSEMNVSTLELGDSALYLCASSSRETGEQFFGPGTRLTVL.

V gene TRBV6-5 combines with J gene TRBJ1-2, with D unclear. CDR3 length equals 15 residues. With 0 bases removed from V and 2 bases from J, the gap between germline ends came to 10 bases. Germline CDR1 MNHEY, CDR2 SVGAGI. The CDR3 DNA follows: TGTGCCAGCAGTTACTCGTCCACGATAAACTATGGCTACACCTTC. As protein: CASSYSSTINYGYTF.

V and J are TRBV20-1 and TRBJ2-1, with D uncertain. CDR1 is DFQATT and CDR2 is SNEGSKA in the germline V gene (reference sequence). This CDR3 spans 14 amino acids. V shed 3 bases and J shed 0 bases, with 9 bases lying between them. CDR3 nucleotides: TGCAGTGCTAGGGCGCTGAGCTCCTACAATGAGCAGTTCTTC. Its protein product is CSARALSSYNEQFF.

The chain joins TRBV7-6 to TRBJ1-2; D uncertain. Trimming removed 2 bases from V and 0 bases from J, with 10 bases in between. Looked up from germline, CDR1 is SGHVS and CDR2 is FNYEAQ. CDR3 length equals 15 residues. CDR3 region: CASSLLPQTNYGYTF. CDR3 in DNA: TGTGCCAGCAGCTTACTCCCCCAGACTAACTATGGCTACACCTTC.

The chain uses TRBV2 and TRBJ2-7; TRBD1 matches 7 bases. The CDR3 has 13 amino acids. Germline V gives CDR1 SNHLY, CDR2 FYNNEI. The V and J ends lost 7 bases and 4 bases, in that order; junction bases with no gene match: 7. The DNA for the CDR3 is TGTGCCAGCACCCCGGGACAGATATACGAGCAGTACTTC. It specifies CASTPGQIYEQYF.

This clonotype appeared a few times. This chain uses TRBV6-5 with TRBJ2-7, with D unclear. CDR3 size: 14 residues. Trimming cost V 2 bases and J 1 base, with 9 bases left between them. The germline CDR1 and CDR2 sequences are MNHEY and SVGAGI. The DNA of the CDR3 is TGTGCCAGCAGTTACCGTGGGGAATCCTACGAGCAGTACTTC. It is translated as CASSYRGESYEQYF.